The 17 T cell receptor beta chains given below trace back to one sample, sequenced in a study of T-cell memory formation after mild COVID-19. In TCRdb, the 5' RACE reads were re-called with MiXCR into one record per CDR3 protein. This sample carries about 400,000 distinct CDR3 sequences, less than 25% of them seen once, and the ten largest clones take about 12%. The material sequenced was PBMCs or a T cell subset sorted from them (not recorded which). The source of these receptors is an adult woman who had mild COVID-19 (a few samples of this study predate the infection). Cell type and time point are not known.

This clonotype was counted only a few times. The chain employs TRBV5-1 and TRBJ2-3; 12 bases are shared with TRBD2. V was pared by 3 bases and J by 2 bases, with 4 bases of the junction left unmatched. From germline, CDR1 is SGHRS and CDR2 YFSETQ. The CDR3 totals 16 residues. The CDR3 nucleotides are TGCGCCAGCAGCTGGACTAGCGGGACCCTCACAGATACGCAGTATTTT. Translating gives CASSWTSGTLTDTQYF.

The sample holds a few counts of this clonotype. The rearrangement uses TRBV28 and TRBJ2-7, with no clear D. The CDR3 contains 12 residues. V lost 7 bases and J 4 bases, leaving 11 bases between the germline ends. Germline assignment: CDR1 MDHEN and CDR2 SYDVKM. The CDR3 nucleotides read TGTGCCAGCACTCAAGGACCATACGAGCAGTACTTC. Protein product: CASTQGPYEQYF.

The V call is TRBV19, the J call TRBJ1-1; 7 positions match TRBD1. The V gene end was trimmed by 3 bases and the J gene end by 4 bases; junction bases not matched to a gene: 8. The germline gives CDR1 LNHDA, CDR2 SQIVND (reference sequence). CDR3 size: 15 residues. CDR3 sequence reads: CASSMREGAGTEAFF. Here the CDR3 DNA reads TGTGCCAGTAGTATGAGGGAGGGGGCTGGCACTGAAGCTTTCTTT.

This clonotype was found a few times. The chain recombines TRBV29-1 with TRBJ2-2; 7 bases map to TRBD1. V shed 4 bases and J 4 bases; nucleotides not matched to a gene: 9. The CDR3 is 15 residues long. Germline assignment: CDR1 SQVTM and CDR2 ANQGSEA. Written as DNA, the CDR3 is TGCAGCGTTGGTTCACAGGGGCATGGCACCGGGGAGCTGTTTTTT. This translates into CSVGSQGHGTGELFF.

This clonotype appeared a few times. DNA for the CDR3: TGCGCCAGCAGCAAACGCAAAGAGACCCAGTACTTC. Translating gives CASSKRKETQYF. This chain connects TRBV5-1 to TRBJ2-5; unclear D gene. CDR3 length: 12 residues. Germline lookup yields CDR1 SGHRS and CDR2 YFSETQ. Trimming took off 4 bases at V and 3 bases at J, with 7 bases between the two ends.

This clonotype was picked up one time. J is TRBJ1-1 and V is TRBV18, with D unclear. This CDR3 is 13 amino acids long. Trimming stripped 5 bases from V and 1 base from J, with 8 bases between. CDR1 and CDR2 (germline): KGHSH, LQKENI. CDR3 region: CASSSAANTEAFF. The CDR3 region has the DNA TGTGCCAGCTCATCGGCAGCGAACACTGAAGCTTTCTTT.

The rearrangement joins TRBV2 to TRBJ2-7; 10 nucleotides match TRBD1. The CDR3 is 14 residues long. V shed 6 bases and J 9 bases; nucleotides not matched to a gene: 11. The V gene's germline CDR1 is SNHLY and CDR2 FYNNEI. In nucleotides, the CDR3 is TGTGCCAGCAGCTATGTGACAGGGGGCAGAGGGCAGTACTTC. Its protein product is CASSYVTGGRGQYF.

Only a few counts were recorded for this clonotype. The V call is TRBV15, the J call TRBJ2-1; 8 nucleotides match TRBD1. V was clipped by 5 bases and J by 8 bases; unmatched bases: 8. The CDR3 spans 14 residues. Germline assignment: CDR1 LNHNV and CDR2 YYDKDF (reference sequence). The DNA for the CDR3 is TGTGCCACCAGCGGCCGGACAGGGTCGGATGAGCAGTTCTTC. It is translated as CATSGRTGSDEQFF.

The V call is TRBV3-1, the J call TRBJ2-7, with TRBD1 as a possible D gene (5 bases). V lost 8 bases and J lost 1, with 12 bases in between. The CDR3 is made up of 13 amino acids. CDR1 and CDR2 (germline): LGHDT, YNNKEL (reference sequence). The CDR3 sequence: CASGRRTSYEQYF. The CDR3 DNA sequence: TGTGCCAGCGGACGGCGGACATCCTACGAGCAGTACTTC.

CDR3 amino acids: CASSLARLAVITDTQYF. In DNA, the CDR3 is TGTGCCAGCAGCTTAGCGCGCCTAGCGGTTATCACAGATACGCAGTATTTT. The V and J genes are TRBV7-2 and TRBJ2-3, with 7 bases identical to TRBD2. The CDR3 extends over 17 amino acids. Per the germline V gene, CDR1 is SGHTA and CDR2 is FQGNSA. V was pared by 0 bases and J by 2 bases, with 8 bases of the junction left unmatched.

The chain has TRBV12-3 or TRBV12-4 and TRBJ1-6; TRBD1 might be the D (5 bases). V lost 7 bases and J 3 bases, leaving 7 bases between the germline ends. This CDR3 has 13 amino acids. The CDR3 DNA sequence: TGTGCCAGCAAGACAGACTATAATTCACCCCTCCACTTT. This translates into CASKTDYNSPLHF.

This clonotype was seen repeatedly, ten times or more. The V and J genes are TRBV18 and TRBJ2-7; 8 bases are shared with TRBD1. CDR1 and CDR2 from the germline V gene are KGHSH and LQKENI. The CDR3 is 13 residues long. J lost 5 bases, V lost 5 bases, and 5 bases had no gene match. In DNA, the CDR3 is TGTGCCAGCTCATTGGACAGGGTAGACGAGCAGTACTTC. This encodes CASSLDRVDEQYF.

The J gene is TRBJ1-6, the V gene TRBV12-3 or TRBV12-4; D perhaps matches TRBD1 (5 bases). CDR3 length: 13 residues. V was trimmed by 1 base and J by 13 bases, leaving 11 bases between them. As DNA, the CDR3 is TGTGCCAGCAGTTTAGGACCAGGGATCCCCCTCCACTTT. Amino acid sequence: CASSLGPGIPLHF.

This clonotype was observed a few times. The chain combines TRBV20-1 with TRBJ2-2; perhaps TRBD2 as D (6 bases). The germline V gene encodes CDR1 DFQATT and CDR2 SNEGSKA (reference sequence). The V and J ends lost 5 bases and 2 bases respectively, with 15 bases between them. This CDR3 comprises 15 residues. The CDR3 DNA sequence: TGCAGTGCTCCAGCGGGTCTCCAAAACACCGGGGAGCTGTTTTTT. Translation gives CSAPAGLQNTGELFF.

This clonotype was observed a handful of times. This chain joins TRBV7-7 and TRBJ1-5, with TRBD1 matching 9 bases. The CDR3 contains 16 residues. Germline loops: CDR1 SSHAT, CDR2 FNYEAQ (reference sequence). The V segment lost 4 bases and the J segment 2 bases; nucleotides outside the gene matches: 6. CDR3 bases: TGTGCCAGCAGCTCTTTAGGGGACAGGGGCAATCAGCCCCAGCATTTT. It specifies CASSSLGDRGNQPQHF.

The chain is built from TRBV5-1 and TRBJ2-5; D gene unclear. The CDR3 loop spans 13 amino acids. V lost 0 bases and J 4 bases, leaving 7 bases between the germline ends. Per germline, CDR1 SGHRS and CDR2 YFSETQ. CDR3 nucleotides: TGCGCCAGCAGCTTGGGAGAACCAGAGACCCAGTACTTC. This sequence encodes CASSLGEPETQYF.

As DNA, the CDR3 is TGTGCCAGCAGTTCCGCGACTAGCGGGGGCCGTCCGGGGATCGAGCAGTACTTC. Residues: CASSSATSGGRPGIEQYF. V gene TRBV12-3 or TRBV12-4 combines with J gene TRBJ2-7; 12 bases are shared with TRBD2. CDR3 length: 18 residues. V lost 4 bases, J lost 6 bases, and 16 bases stayed unmatched.